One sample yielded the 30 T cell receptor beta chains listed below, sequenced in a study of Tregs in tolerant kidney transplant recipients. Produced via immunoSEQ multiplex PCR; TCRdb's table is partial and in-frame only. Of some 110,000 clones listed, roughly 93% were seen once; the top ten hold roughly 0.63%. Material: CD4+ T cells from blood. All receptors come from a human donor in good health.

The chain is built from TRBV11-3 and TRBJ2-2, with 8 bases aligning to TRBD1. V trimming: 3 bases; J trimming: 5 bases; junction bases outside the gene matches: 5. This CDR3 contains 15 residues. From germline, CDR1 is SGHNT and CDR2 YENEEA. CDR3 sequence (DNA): TGTGCCAGCAGCTTTAGGCAGGGGGCTACCGGGGAGCTGTTTTTT. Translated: CASSFRQGATGELFF.

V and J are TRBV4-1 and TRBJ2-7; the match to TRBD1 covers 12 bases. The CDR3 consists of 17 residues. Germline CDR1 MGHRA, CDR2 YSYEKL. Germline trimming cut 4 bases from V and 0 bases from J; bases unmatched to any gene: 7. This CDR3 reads CASSPRGTGGLSYEQYF. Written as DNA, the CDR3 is TGCGCCAGCAGCCCTCGGGGGACAGGGGGCCTCTCCTACGAGCAGTACTTC.

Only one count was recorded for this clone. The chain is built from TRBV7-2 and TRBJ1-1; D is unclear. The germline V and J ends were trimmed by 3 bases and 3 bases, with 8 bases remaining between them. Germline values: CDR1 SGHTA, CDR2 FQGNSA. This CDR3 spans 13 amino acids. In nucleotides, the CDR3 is TGTGCCAGCAGCTTTTCAGCAGACACTGAAGCTTTCTTT. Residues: CASSFSADTEAFF.

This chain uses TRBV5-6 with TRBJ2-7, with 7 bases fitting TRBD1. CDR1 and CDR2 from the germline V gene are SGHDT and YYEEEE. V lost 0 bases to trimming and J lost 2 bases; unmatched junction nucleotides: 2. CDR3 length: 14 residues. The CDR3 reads CASSLVDRPYEQYF. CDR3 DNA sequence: TGTGCCAGCAGCTTGGTGGACAGGCCCTACGAGCAGTACTTC.

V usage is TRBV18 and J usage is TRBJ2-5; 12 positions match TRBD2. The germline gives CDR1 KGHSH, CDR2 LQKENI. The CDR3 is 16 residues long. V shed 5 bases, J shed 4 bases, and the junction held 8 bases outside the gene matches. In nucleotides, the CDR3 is TGTGCCAGCTCAACGGGAGGACTAGCGGGGCGAGAGACCCAGTACTTC. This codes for CASSTGGLAGRETQYF.

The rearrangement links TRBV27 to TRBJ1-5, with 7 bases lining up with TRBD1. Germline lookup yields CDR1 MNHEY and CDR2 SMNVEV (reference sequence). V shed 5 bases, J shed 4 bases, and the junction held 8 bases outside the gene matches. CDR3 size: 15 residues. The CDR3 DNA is TGTGCCAGCAGTCCGTTGACAGGGTGGAATCAGCCCCAGCATTTT. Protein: CASSPLTGWNQPQHF.

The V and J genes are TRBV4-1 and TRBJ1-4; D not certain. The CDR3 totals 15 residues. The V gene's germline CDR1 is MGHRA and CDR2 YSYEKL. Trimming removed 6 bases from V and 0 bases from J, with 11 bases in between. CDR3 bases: TGCGCCAGCAGACTACGGATTGCAACTAATGAAAAACTGTTTTTT. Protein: CASRLRIATNEKLFF.

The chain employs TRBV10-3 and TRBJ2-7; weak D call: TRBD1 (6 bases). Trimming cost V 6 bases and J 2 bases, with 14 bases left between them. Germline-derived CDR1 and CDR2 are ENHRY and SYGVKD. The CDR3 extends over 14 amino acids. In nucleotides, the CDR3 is TGTGCCATCAGGATGACAGGTTTCCCCTACGAGCAGTACTTC. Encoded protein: CAIRMTGFPYEQYF.

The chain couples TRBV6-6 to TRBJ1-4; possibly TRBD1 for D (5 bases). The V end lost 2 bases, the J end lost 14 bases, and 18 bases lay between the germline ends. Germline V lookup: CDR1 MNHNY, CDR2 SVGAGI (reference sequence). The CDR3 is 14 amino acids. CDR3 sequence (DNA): TGTGCCAGCAGTTACGTTAGCGAGGGGACTCCCCTGTTTTTT. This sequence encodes CASSYVSEGTPLFF.

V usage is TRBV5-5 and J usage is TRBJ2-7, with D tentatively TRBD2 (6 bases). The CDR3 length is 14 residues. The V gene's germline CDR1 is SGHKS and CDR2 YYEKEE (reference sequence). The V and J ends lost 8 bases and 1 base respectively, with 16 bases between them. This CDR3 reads CASWGDFSSYEQYF. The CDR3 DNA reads TGTGCCAGTTGGGGGGATTTTTCTTCCTACGAGCAGTACTTC.

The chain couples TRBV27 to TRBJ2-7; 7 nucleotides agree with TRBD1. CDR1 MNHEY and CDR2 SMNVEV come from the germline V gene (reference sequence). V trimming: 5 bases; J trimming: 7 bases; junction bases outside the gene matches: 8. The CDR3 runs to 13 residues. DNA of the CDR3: TGTGCCAGCAGTCCCCGACAGGGTTGGGAGCAGTACTTC. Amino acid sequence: CASSPRQGWEQYF.

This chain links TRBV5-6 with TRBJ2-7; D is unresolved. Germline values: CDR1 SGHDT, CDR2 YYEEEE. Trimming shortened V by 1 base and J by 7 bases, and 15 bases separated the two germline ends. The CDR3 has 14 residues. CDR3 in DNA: TGTGCCAGCAGCTTGCGGTACCCCGCCGGAGAGCAGTACTTC. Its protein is CASSLRYPAGEQYF.

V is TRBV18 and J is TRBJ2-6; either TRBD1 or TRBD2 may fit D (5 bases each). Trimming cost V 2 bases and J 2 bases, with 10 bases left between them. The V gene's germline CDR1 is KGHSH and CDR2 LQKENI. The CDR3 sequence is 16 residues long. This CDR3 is CASSPTRGTGANVLTF. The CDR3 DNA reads TGTGCCAGCTCACCAACGAGGGGTACTGGGGCCAACGTCCTGACTTTC.

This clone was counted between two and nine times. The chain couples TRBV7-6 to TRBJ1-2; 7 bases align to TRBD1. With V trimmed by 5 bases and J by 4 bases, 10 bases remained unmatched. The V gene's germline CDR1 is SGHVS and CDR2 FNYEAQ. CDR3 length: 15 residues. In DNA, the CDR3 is TGTGCCAGCAGCCCACGACAGGGTGTGGTCTATGGCTACACCTTC. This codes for CASSPRQGVVYGYTF. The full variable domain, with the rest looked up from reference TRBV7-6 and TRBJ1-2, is GAGVSQSPRYKVTKRGQDVALRCDPISGHVSLYWYRQALGQGPEFLTYFNYEAQQDKSGLPNDRFSAERPEGSISTLTIQRTEQRDSAMYRCASSPRQGVVYGYTFGSGTRLTVV.

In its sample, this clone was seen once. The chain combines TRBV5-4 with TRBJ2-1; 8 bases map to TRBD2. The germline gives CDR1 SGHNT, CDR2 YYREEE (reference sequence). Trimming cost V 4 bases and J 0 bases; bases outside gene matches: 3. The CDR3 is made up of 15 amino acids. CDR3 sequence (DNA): TGTGCCAGCAGCCGGGAGGGCCACTCCTACAATGAGCAGTTCTTC. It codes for CASSREGHSYNEQFF. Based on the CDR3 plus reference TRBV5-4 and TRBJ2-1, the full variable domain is ETGVTQSPTHLIKTRGQQVTLRCSSQSGHNTVSWYQQALGQGPQFIFQYYREEENGRGNFPPRFSGLQFPNYSSELNVNALELDDSALYLCASSREGHSYNEQFFGPGTRLTVL.

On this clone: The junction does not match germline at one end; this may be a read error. The CDR3, as DNA: TGTGCTAGCAGCACCCGGGACAGGGCTAACGGCTATGGCTACACCTTC. This sequence encodes CASSTRDRANGYGYTF. The gene calls are TRBV7-7 and TRBJ1-2; the match to TRBD1 covers 9 bases. The CDR3 consists of 16 residues. Germline CDR1 and CDR2: SSHAT and FNYEAQ (reference sequence).

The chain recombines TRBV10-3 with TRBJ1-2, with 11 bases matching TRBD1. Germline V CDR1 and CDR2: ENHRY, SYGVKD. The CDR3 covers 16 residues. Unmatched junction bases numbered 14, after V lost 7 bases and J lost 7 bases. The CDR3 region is CAITPRGTGGHLGYTF. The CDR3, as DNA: TGTGCCATCACCCCGAGGGGGACAGGGGGACACCTTGGCTACACCTTC.

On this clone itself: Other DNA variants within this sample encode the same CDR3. DNA of the CDR3: TGCGCCAGCAGCCCGGGGGCCCAAGAGACCCAGTACTTC. Translation gives CASSPGAQETQYF. V usage is TRBV5-1 and J usage is TRBJ2-5; TRBD1 or TRBD2 may be the D gene (6 bases each). The CDR3 runs 13 residues. The V gene lost 4 bases and the J gene lost 1 base, with 8 bases spanning the gap. Germline assignment: CDR1 SGHRS and CDR2 YFSETQ.

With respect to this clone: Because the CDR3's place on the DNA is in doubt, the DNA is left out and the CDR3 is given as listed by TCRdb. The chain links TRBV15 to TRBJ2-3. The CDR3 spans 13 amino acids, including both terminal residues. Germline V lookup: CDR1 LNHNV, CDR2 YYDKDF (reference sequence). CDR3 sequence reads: CATSVGPGDTQYF.

The CDR3 sequence: CASSGASGTTGELFF. The CDR3 nucleotides read TGTGCCAGCAGCGGGGCTAGCGGGACCACCGGGGAGCTGTTTTTT. The rearrangement joins TRBV2 to TRBJ2-2; 9 bases fit TRBD2. Per the germline V gene, CDR1 is SNHLY and CDR2 is FYNNEI. The CDR3 sequence is 15 residues long. With V trimmed by 6 bases and J by 4 bases, 6 bases remained unmatched.

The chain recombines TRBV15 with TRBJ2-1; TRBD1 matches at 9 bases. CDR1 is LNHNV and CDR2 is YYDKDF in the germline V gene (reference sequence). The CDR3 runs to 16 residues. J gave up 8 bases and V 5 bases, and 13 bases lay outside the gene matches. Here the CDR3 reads CATSGAAGTGFHEQFF. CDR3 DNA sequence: TGTGCCACCAGCGGTGCGGCCGGGACAGGGTTCCATGAGCAGTTCTTC. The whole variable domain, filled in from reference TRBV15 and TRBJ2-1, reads DAMVIQNPRYQVTQFGKPVTLSCSQTLNHNVMYWYQQKSSQAPKLLFHYYDKDFNNEADTPDNFQSRRPNTSFCFLDIRSPGLGDTAMYLCATSGAAGTGFHEQFFGPGTRLTVL.

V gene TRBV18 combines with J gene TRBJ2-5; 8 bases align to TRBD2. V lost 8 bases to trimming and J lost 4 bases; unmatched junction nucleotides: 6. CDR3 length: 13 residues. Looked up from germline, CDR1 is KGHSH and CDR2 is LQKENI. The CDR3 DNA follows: TGTGCCAGCCACCCAGCGGGGGCAGAGACCCAGTACTTC. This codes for CASHPAGAETQYF.

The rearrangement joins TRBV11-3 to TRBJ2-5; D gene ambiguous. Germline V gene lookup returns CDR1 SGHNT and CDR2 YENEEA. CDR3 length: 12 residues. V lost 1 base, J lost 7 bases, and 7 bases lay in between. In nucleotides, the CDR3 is TGTGCCAGCAGCTTAGGTACGGGGACCCAGTACTTC. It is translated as CASSLGTGTQYF. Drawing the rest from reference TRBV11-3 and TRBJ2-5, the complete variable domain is EAGVVQSPRYKIIEKKQPVAFWCNPISGHNTLYWYLQNLGQGPELLIRYENEEAVDDSQLPKDRFSAERLKGVDSTLKIQPAELGDSAVYLCASSLGTGTQYFGPGTRLLVL.

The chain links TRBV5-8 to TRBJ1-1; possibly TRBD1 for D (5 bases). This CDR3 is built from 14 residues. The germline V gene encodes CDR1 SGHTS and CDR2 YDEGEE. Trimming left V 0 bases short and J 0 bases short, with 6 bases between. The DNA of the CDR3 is TGTGCCAGCAGCTTGGGGGGACTGAACACTGAAGCTTTCTTT. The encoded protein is CASSLGGLNTEAFF.

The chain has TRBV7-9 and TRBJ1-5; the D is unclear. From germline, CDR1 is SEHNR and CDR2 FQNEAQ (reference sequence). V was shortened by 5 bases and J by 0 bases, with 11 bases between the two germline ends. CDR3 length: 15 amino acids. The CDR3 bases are TGTGCCAGCAGCCAAGACGGGCATAGCAATCAGCCCCAGCATTTT. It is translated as CASSQDGHSNQPQHF.

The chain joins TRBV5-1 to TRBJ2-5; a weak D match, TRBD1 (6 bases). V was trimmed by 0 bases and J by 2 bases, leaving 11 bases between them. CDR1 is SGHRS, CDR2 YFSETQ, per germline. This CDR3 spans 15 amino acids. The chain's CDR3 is CASSLDATGQETQYF. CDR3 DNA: TGCGCCAGCAGCTTGGACGCGACAGGACAAGAGACCCAGTACTTC.

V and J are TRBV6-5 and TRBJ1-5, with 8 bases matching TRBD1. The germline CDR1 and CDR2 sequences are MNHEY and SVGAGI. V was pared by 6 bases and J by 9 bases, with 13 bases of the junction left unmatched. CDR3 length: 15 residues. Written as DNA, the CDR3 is TGTGCCAGCAGATCCGACAGGGGCGATCGAGGGCCCCAGCATTTT. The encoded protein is CASRSDRGDRGPQHF.

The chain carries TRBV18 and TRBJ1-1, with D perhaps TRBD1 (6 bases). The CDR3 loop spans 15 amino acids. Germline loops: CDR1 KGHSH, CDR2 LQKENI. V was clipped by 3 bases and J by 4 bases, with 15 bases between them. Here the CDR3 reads CASSPPTVDSTEAFF. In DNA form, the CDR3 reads TGTGCCAGCTCACCCCCTACTGTGGACAGCACTGAAGCTTTCTTT.

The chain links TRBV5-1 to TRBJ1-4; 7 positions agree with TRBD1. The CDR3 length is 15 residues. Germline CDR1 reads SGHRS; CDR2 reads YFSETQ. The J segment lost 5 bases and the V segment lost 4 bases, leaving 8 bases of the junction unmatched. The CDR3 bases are TGCGCCAGCAGCCGCCGACAGGGCATAAATGAAAAACTGTTTTTT. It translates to CASSRRQGINEKLFF.

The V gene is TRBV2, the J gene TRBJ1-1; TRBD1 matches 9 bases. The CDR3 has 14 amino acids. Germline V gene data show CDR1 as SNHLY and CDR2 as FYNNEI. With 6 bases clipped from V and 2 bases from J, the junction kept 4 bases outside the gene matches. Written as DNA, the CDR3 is TGTGCCAGCAGGTCGGGACAGGGCAACACTGAAGCTTTCTTT. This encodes CASRSGQGNTEAFF.